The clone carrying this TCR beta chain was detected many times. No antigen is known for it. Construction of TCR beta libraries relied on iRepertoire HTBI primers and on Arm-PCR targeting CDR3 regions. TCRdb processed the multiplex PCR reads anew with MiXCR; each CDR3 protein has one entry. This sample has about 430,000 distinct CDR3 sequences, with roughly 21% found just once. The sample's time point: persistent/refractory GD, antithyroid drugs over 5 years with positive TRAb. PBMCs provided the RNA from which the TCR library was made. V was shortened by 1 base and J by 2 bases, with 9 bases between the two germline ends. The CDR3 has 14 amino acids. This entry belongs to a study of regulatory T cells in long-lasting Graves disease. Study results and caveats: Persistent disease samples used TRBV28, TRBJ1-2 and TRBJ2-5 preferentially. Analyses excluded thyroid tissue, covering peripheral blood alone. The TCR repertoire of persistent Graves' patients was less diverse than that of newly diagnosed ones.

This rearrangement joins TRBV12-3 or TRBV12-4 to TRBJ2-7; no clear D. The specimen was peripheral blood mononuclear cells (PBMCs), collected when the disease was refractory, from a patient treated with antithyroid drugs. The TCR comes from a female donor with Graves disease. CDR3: CASSLGGKTYEQYF. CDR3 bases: TGTGCCAGCAGTTTAGGTGGGAAGACCTACGAGCAGTACTTC.